This TCR beta chain was recorded in a study of response to subunit inactivated influenza vaccine. Study results and limitations: Every seasonal influenza vaccination brings in few new T cells, the authors suggested.

Each CDR3 protein gets one entry after TCRdb re-called the RT-PCR reads with MiXCR. Of approximately 500,000 distinct CDR3 sequences in the sample, around 13% are singletons; the top ten hold around 13%. Germline CDR1 reads MNHNY; CDR2 reads SVGAGI (reference sequence). The CDR3 runs to 12 residues. V lost 6 bases to trimming and J lost 2 bases, with 8 bases between them. The sample holds a few counts of this clonotype. Antigen unknown. The source was PBMCs from blood, collected 40 to 50 days after vaccination. The clonotype originates from a man between 45 and 60 years old who received an inactivated influenza vaccine. The chain has TRBV6-6 and TRBJ2-7; tentative D call: TRBD2 (6 bases). The CDR3 region is CASRGGTYEQYF. CDR3 DNA sequence: TGTGCCAGCAGGGGGGGAACCTACGAGCAGTACTTC.